This TCR beta chain was sequenced during a study of post-analysis software for immune sequencing data. Study results and limitations: Controls had lower frequencies than patients of four or five TRBV segments, which included TRBV5-6, TRBV5-1 and TRBV20-1.

This clonotype appeared a few times. Its target is unknown. V lost 0 bases, J lost 0 bases, and 5 bases stayed unmatched. CDR1 is SGHRS, CDR2 YFSETQ, per germline. The CDR3 totals 17 residues. Tagging with unique molecular identifiers was a feature of the TCR beta cDNA libraries. Once 1 to 10 million T cells were used, about half a million cDNA molecules resulted. TCRdb ran MiXCR on the PCR reads and lists one entry per CDR3 protein. The sample consists of 750,000 to 950,000 distinct CDR3 sequences, approximately 53% of them appearing once. This TCR was sampled from a girl under 18 with multiple sclerosis. This chain links TRBV5-1 with TRBJ2-3, with 9 nucleotides matching TRBD2. Sequencing was carried out using blood. The CDR3 DNA is TGCGCCAGCAGCTTGGCCTCTAGCGGGGATAGCACAGATACGCAGTATTTT. Translating it yields CASSLASSGDSTDTQYF.